The TCR beta chain under discussion was sequenced for a study of T cells in Graves' hyperthyroidism and ophthalmopathy (dated by TCRdb to between 2018 and 2020). Regarding the study in general: Peripheral blood was collected at initial diagnosis, before any treatment. To identify TCR V-J signatures that set the groups apart, the researchers used a discovery cohort of 100 patients, made up of some 41 with Graves' ophthalmopathy and about 59 with stable Graves' hyperthyroidism. Whether ophthalmopathy could be predicted prospectively was tested in an independent validation cohort made up of 18 to 20 hyperthyroidism patients plus 17 patients who later progressed to ophthalmopathy. The roughly 100 discovery patients were divided at random into training and test sets in a 7:3 ratio. In over five Graves' hyperthyroidism patients, the study also compared T-cell repertoires from thyroid tissue with T-cell repertoires from blood. After sampling, hyperthyroidism patients received methimazole starting at 30 mg daily, and ophthalmopathy patients received high-dose intravenous methylprednisolone. According to the paper, TCR Vbeta CDR3 sequencing was carried out on 135 peripheral blood samples, which came from over 40 ophthalmopathy, 80 or so hyperthyroidism and approximately 17 progressor patients.

At the junction V is shortened by 4 bases and J by 0 bases, with 11 bases in between. The germline V gene (reference sequence) supplies CDR1 DFQATT and CDR2 SNEGSKA. The CDR3 starts with the cysteine, ends with the phenylalanine, and has 14 residues. The only DNA kept is the CDR3, 42 bases in frame from the first base. Amplification of TCR beta CDR3 regions was carried out from RNA transcripts. The TCR CDR3 was subjected to a first round of RT-PCR using the HTBI primer set and the Qiagen OneStep RT-PCR kit. A second multiplex PCR round built the libraries, followed by size selection and purification. Sequencing of the libraries was done on an Illumina HiSeq2000 using paired-end 100 bp reads. Turning to the authors' computational methods: Raw data were processed with SOAPnuke, discarding reads with adapters, uncalled bases, mean Phred below 15, or no exact constant-primer or identifier match. High-quality paired reads were merged with COPE v1.2.5, and unique nucleotide sequences were defined as clonotypes. MiTCR v1.1 was used to align clonotypes to the IMGT TRBV, TRBD and TRBJ reference segments. Analysis was restricted to V-J combinations with a frequency above 0.0001, which covered about 99% of repertoires. A TCS score was defined as the ratio of F50 (clonal expansion) to E x V (chaos), with BLOSUM62-based TCRdist applied between CDR3 peptides within each V-J. Welch's t-statistics and random forest reduced fewer than 600 V-J features to 10 to 15, which were used in a naive Bayes classifier (R e1071). TCRdb passed the public sequencing reads through fastp at Q25 and MiXCR, retaining productive beta sequences. Here each entry gathers all rows of one CDR3 protein and keeps the most common genes and DNA. V and J calls and clone size were set by TCRdb, not the authors. The sample profile shows about 380,000 distinct CDR3 sequences; around a sixth of them were found once. 40% of the sample is held by the ten biggest clonotypes.

Results the study describes overall, beyond this receptor: Most expanded thyroid clonotypes (frequency above 0.001) were also detected in blood, suggesting blood repertoires may reflect thyroid immune responses. No statistical method was used to set the sample size in advance, and investigators knew the group allocation. A model built on a 13 V-J signature distinguished ophthalmopathy from stable hyperthyroidism, reaching 87.88% sensitivity and 81.08% specificity in cross-validation and 80%/75% in testing. In validation, progression to ophthalmopathy was predicted by the model with more than 65% sensitivity and 72% to 80% specificity, a median of about 6 months before onset.

In the ophthalmopathy patients, disease was moderately to severely active, with a Clinical Activity Score of 3 or more, a NOSPECS grade of 4 or more, and a duration of less than 3 months. The study excluded patients with uncontrolled infections, other autoimmune diseases, pregnancy or lactation. Diagnoses were established on the basis of clinical symptoms, serum thyroxine and TRAb, thyroid ultrasound, and orbital computed tomography. PBMCs were isolated from about 9.1 ml of fresh peripheral blood by Ficoll-Paque density gradient centrifugation. Total RNA was extracted with Trizol reagent, and quality was checked on an Agilent 2100 Bioanalyzer. This clonotype was counted ten times or more. Its specific antigen is unknown. Base qualities were left out, and no much larger clone turns up one base away.

The rearranged segments are TRBV20-1 and TRBJ2-3; TRBD1 is a weak D gene call, 6 bases matching. This sequence was found in a man aged 18 to 30 with Graves' ophthalmopathy. Sequences were obtained from blood. The CDR3 protein sequence reads: CSATSTGSTDTQYF. The DNA is TGCAGTGCTACATCCACAGGGAGCACAGATACGCAGTATTTT.